The 10 T cell receptor beta chains reported below all come from one sample, sequenced in a study of blood T cell repertoires in COVID-19. TCRdb's copy holds only in-frame clones and misses some; the assay was immunoSEQ multiplex PCR. The sample contains around 180,000 clones, roughly 80% of which appear only once. Sequenced input: peripheral blood. The receptors originated from a woman in her thirties with acute or convalescent COVID-19.

This clone was observed a single time. The V and J genes are TRBV7-9 and TRBJ1-3, with no clear D. CDR1 SEHNR and CDR2 FQNEAQ come from the germline V gene (reference sequence). The CDR3 consists of 16 residues. V gave up 0 bases and J gave up 2 bases, with 11 bases separating them. Here the CDR3 reads CASSLAQNYAGNTIYF. Written as DNA, the CDR3 is TGTGCCAGCAGCTTAGCCCAAAACTACGCTGGAAACACCATATATTTT.

V gene TRBV25-1 combines with J gene TRBJ2-7; D gene unclear. V lost 0 bases and J 5 bases, leaving 8 bases between the germline ends. Germline CDR1 MGHDK, CDR2 SYGVNS. CDR3 length: 13 amino acids. The CDR3 spells CASSEYGHNEQYF. The CDR3 region has the DNA TGTGCCAGCAGTGAATATGGCCATAACGAGCAGTACTTC.

The genes are TRBV6-6 and TRBJ1-2; no reliable D call. Trimming took 6 bases from V and 4 from J, leaving 15 bases between them. The CDR3 extends over 14 amino acids. Germline-derived CDR1 and CDR2 are MNHNY and SVGAGI (reference sequence). The DNA of the CDR3 is TGTGCCAGCAGCCACGAGTCAGGCCTCTATGGCTACACCTTC. Its protein product is CASSHESGLYGYTF.

The gene calls are TRBV24-1 and TRBJ1-2; D gene ambiguous. This CDR3 is built from 15 residues. V lost 5 bases, J lost 12 bases, and 24 bases lay in between. Per germline, CDR1 KGHDR and CDR2 SFDVKD. CDR3 in DNA: TGTGCCACCAGTGCCCACGGGATGGGGAGCGCTCTGCACACCTTC. As protein: CATSAHGMGSALHTF.

The chain employs TRBV19 and TRBJ1-2, with 7 nucleotides matching TRBD1. Trimming removed 5 bases from V and 4 bases from J; junction bases left unmatched: 4. CDR3 length: 13 amino acids. Germline V gene lookup returns CDR1 LNHDA and CDR2 SQIVND (reference sequence). This CDR3 is CASSETGRYGYTF. The CDR3 nucleotides read TGTGCCAGTAGTGAGACAGGGCGCTATGGCTACACCTTC.

The V gene is TRBV6-8, the J gene TRBJ2-2; possibly TRBD1 for D (7 bases). Trimming left V 11 bases short and J 7 bases short, with 14 bases between. This CDR3 is built from 12 residues. Germline-derived CDR1 and CDR2 are MNHGY and SAAAGT. CDR3 sequence (DNA): TGTGCCGCGGGACAGACGATCGGGGAGCTGTTTTTT. Encoded protein: CAAGQTIGELFF.

This chain connects TRBV4-2 to TRBJ2-7; possibly TRBD2 for D (6 bases). The CDR3 runs 17 residues. V was cut by 3 bases and J by 2 bases, with 20 bases left in between. Germline loops: CDR1 LGHNA, CDR2 YNFKEQ. The CDR3, as DNA: TGTGCCAGCAGCCAGGAACCTCTAGTAGCGGATGCCTACGAGCAGTACTTC. Its protein is CASSQEPLVADAYEQYF.

The genes are TRBV7-8 and TRBJ1-2, with 8 bases that match TRBD1. This CDR3 has 14 residues. The germline V gene encodes CDR1 SGHVS and CDR2 FQNEAQ. V lost 3 bases, J lost 8 bases, and 8 bases stayed unmatched. The CDR3 DNA reads TGTGCCAGCAGCTTTAGGCAGGGGGCTATGGGCTACACCTTC. Translating it yields CASSFRQGAMGYTF.

This chain joins TRBV20-1 and TRBJ1-5; D gene unclear. The CDR3 spans 14 residues. Per germline, CDR1 DFQATT and CDR2 SNEGSKA (reference sequence). Trimming removed 3 bases at V and 3 bases at J, with 12 bases between. CDR3 sequence: CSASFTAANQPQHF. CDR3 in DNA: TGCAGTGCTAGTTTCACAGCTGCCAATCAGCCCCAGCATTTT.

This chain uses TRBV9 with TRBJ1-3; D is possibly TRBD1 (5 bases). This CDR3 spans 13 amino acids. V lost 2 bases to trimming and J lost 9 bases, with 12 bases between them. Germline lookup yields CDR1 SGDLS and CDR2 YYNGEE. The CDR3 is CASSVGQGGTIYF. The DNA for the CDR3 is TGTGCCAGCAGCGTCGGCCAGGGAGGCACCATATATTTT.